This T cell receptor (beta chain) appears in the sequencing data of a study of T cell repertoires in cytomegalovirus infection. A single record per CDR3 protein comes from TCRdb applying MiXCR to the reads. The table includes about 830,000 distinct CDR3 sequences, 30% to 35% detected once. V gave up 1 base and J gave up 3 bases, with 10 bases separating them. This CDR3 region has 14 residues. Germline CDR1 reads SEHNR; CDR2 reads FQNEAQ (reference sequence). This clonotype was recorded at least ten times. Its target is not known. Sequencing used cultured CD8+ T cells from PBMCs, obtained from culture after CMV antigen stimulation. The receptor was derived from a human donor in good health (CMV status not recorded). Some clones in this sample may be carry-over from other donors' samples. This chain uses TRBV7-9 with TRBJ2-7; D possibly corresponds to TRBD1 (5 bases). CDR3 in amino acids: CASSLVTDDYEQYV. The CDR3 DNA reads TGTGCCAGCAGCTTAGTGACAGATGACTACGAGCAGTACGTC.